The 19 T cell receptor beta chains in this list originate from one sample, sequenced in a study of T cells in Graves' hyperthyroidism and ophthalmopathy. There were TCR beta CDR3 regions amplified from RNA transcripts. The study used the HTBI primer set for a first-round RT-PCR of the TCR CDR3. Via MiXCR, TCRdb re-called the multiplex PCR reads, giving one row per CDR3 protein. The data show approximately 620,000 distinct CDR3 sequences, around 16% seen once. The source material was blood. The receptor set was obtained from a woman aged 40 to 50 with Graves' ophthalmopathy.

This clonotype has a handful of counts. The chain is built from TRBV28 and TRBJ2-7, with 7 positions matching TRBD2. The junction had 15 bases not matched to a gene; V was cut back by 8 bases and J by 2 bases. The CDR3 is made up of 16 amino acids. CDR1 is MDHEN, CDR2 SYDVKM, per germline. The CDR3 coding sequence is TGTGCCAGCCATCCAACGGCGGGAGAGCCAGCCTACGAGCAGTACTTC. Its translation: CASHPTAGEPAYEQYF.

The chain employs TRBV2 and TRBJ2-4; 11 bases match TRBD2. Per germline, CDR1 SNHLY and CDR2 FYNNEI. J was trimmed by 3 bases and V by 6 bases; bases with no gene match: 1. The CDR3 has 14 amino acids. The CDR3 DNA is TGTGCCAGCAGAGGGACTAGCGGCAAAAACATTCAGTACTTC. Amino acids: CASRGTSGKNIQYF.

In this sample, this clonotype turned up many times. The J gene is TRBJ2-1, the V gene TRBV7-9; D unresolved. The CDR3 loop spans 14 amino acids. Per germline, CDR1 SEHNR and CDR2 FQNEAQ (reference sequence). V was pared by 4 bases and J by 5 bases, with 12 bases between. The CDR3 loop reads CASSSPRSNNEQFF. CDR3 nucleotides: TGTGCCAGCAGCTCCCCCAGGAGCAACAATGAGCAGTTCTTC.

This clonotype occurred many times. The V call is TRBV6-6, the J call TRBJ2-1; 7 bases agree with TRBD2. CDR3 length equals 16 residues. V lost 2 bases to trimming and J lost 7 bases; unmatched junction nucleotides: 11. Germline CDR1 reads MNHNY; CDR2 reads SVGAGI (reference sequence). The CDR3 loop is CASSYGGDYGVNEQFF. In nucleotides, the CDR3 is TGTGCCAGCAGTTACGGGGGGGACTACGGGGTAAATGAGCAGTTCTTC.

This clonotype was recorded a few times. V is TRBV7-9 and J is TRBJ1-1; D remains unclear. The CDR3 is 15 residues long. Germline assignment: CDR1 SEHNR and CDR2 FQNEAQ (reference sequence). Trimming took 1 base from V and 0 from J, leaving 9 bases between them. DNA of the CDR3: TGTGCCAGCAGCTTAGGCGGCAGTATGAACACTGAAGCTTTCTTT. This codes for CASSLGGSMNTEAFF.

There are many counts of this clonotype. The J gene is TRBJ1-1, the V gene TRBV2; TRBD1 matches at 9 bases. The CDR3 covers 13 residues. Germline V gene sequence: CDR1 SNHLY, CDR2 FYNNEI. The J segment lost 6 bases and the V segment lost 6 bases, leaving 5 bases of the junction unmatched. The chain's CDR3 is CASRGTGLPEAFF. The CDR3 DNA is TGTGCCAGCAGAGGGACAGGGTTACCTGAAGCTTTCTTT.

This clonotype was seen a handful of times. The V gene is TRBV4-1, the J gene TRBJ2-1; 8 bases match TRBD2. The germline CDR1 and CDR2 sequences are MGHRA and YSYEKL. V dropped 4 bases and J dropped 7; count of bases not matched to a gene: 12. The CDR3 contains 16 residues. CDR3 DNA sequence: TGCGCCAGCAGCCCCGTTCTACGGGGGGGTTTTAATGAGCAGTTCTTC. Its translation: CASSPVLRGGFNEQFF.

The chain is built from TRBV13 and TRBJ2-1, with D unclear. With 2 bases removed from V and 4 bases from J, the gap between germline ends came to 6 bases. This CDR3 contains 13 residues. CDR1 and CDR2 (germline): PRHDT, FYEKMQ (reference sequence). CDR3 sequence reads: CASSLSFYNEQFF. CDR3 bases: TGTGCCAGCAGCTTAAGCTTTTACAATGAGCAGTTCTTC.

This chain joins TRBV9 and TRBJ2-3; TRBD2 is a possible D gene (5 bases). The ends were cut back, 0 bases at V and 4 bases at J, with 18 bases in the middle. The CDR3 extends over 17 amino acids. Germline V CDR1 and CDR2: SGDLS, YYNGEE. The CDR3 coding sequence is TGTGCCAGCAGCGTAGCCCCGGGGATCACCACCCCAGATACGCAGTATTTT. Amino acid sequence: CASSVAPGITTPDTQYF.

The sample holds a few counts of this clonotype. V gene TRBV29-1 combines with J gene TRBJ2-7; D might be TRBD1 (5 bases). CDR1 is SQVTM and CDR2 is ANQGSEA in the germline V gene. Trimming cost V 0 bases and J 2 bases, with 11 bases left between them. The CDR3 spans 14 residues. The CDR3 loop reads CSVEEARGPYEQYF. CDR3 in DNA: TGCAGCGTTGAAGAAGCAAGGGGCCCCTACGAGCAGTACTTC.

This clonotype was counted only a few times. V and J are TRBV11-1 and TRBJ2-6; unclear D gene. Germline-derived CDR1 and CDR2 are SGHAT and FQDESV (reference sequence). Between the trimmed V and J ends, which lost 6 bases and 2 bases, there was a span of 8 bases. This CDR3 has 14 residues. CDR3 sequence reads: CASRPTAGANVLTF. The DNA for the CDR3 is TGTGCCAGCAGGCCCACAGCTGGGGCCAACGTCCTGACTTTC.

This clonotype was seen repeatedly, ten times or more. In nucleotides, the CDR3 is TGCAGTGCTAAGGTTTCGCCGGTGGGCACAGATACGCAGTATTTT. It specifies CSAKVSPVGTDTQYF. The V call is TRBV20-1, the J call TRBJ2-3; D is unresolved. V lost 4 bases, J lost 1 base, and 15 bases lay in between. Looked up from germline, CDR1 is DFQATT and CDR2 is SNEGSKA (reference sequence). The CDR3 sequence is 15 residues long.

This clonotype came up a few times. Without the conserved terminal phenylalanine or tryptophan, this CDR3 likely stems from a read error. The chain couples TRBV7-8 to TRBJ1-1; D gene ambiguous. Germline CDR1 is SGHVS and CDR2 is FQNEAQ. This CDR3 region has 15 residues. Trimming removed 2 bases at V and 0 bases at J, with 10 bases between. CDR3 sequence (DNA): TGTGCCAGCAGCTTATCCAGCACTATGAACACTGAAGCTTTCCTT. This translates into CASSLSSTMNTEAFL.

The CDR3 sequence is CSARGVGTGELFF. The DNA of the CDR3 is TGCAGTGCTCGGGGGGTCGGGACCGGGGAGCTGTTTTTT. The chain employs TRBV20-1 and TRBJ2-2; 7 nucleotides agree with TRBD2. After removal of 5 bases from V and 5 bases from J, the junction contained 5 bases not matched to a gene. CDR1 DFQATT and CDR2 SNEGSKA come from the germline V gene (reference sequence). This CDR3 comprises 13 residues.

This clonotype came up a few times. This chain uses TRBV28 with TRBJ2-3, with 8 nucleotides matching TRBD1. Germline CDR1 and CDR2: MDHEN and SYDVKM. The CDR3 extends over 16 amino acids. Losses at the gene ends were 7 bases for V and 6 bases for J; bases not matched to a gene: 15. As DNA, the CDR3 is TGTGCCAGCACCCCGACGGTGGGACAGGTGTCTGATACGCAGTATTTT. Amino acids: CASTPTVGQVSDTQYF.

This clonotype was picked up many times. The V and J genes are TRBV11-3 and TRBJ2-2; weak D call: TRBD2 (6 bases). The CDR3 has 17 amino acids. Germline CDR1 SGHNT, CDR2 YENEEA. Trimming shortened V by 0 bases and J by 2 bases, and 13 bases separated the two germline ends. The CDR3 reads CASSLDPSSVNTGELFF. The CDR3, as DNA: TGTGCCAGCAGCTTAGACCCATCTAGCGTAAACACCGGGGAGCTGTTTTTT.

In this sample, this clonotype turned up many times. The rearrangement uses TRBV18 and TRBJ1-1, with TRBD1 identical over 7 bases. Germline trimming cut 2 bases from V and 0 bases from J; bases unmatched to any gene: 3. The CDR3 length is 15 residues. Germline V gene sequence: CDR1 KGHSH, CDR2 LQKENI. CDR3 amino acids: CASSPRGQLNTEAFF. The CDR3 nucleotides are TGTGCCAGCTCACCAAGGGGACAGCTGAACACTGAAGCTTTCTTT.

This clonotype was observed a few times. CDR3 in amino acids: CASSPRDSGLEQYF. Here the CDR3 DNA reads TGTGCCAGCAGTCCACGGGACAGCGGGCTCGAGCAGTACTTC. The rearrangement links TRBV2 to TRBJ2-7, with D possibly being TRBD1 (7 bases). V was cut by 5 bases and J by 6 bases, with 17 bases left in between. This CDR3 comprises 14 residues. Germline loops: CDR1 SNHLY, CDR2 FYNNEI.

This clonotype occurred many times. The J gene is TRBJ2-6, the V gene TRBV5-1; D unclear. The CDR3 covers 16 residues. Trimming cost V 0 bases and J 0 bases, with 7 bases left between them. Germline values: CDR1 SGHRS, CDR2 YFSETQ. The CDR3 region is CASSLGPSSGANVLTF. CDR3 DNA: TGCGCCAGCAGCTTGGGACCGTCCTCTGGGGCCAACGTCCTGACTTTC.